The 19 T cell receptor beta chains below all came from one sample that was sequenced in a study of blood T cell repertoires in COVID-19. Libraries were prepared by immunoSEQ multiplex PCR; TCRdb keeps only in-frame clonotypes and omits some of them. The table lists some 44,000 clones, more than 70% of them singletons. Sequences were obtained from peripheral blood. The receptors come from a human donor in a cohort sampled during active COVID-19.

The chain recombines TRBV9 with TRBJ2-1; 9 bases align to TRBD2. CDR3 length: 15 residues. Looked up from germline, CDR1 is SGDLS and CDR2 is YYNGEE. V trimming: 1 base; J trimming: 4 bases; junction bases outside the gene matches: 3. CDR3 sequence reads: CASSVSSGVYNEQFF. CDR3 nucleotides: TGTGCCAGCAGCGTATCTAGCGGGGTTTACAATGAGCAGTTCTTC. Full variable domain (remainder filled in from reference TRBV9 and TRBJ2-1): DSGVTQTPKHLITATGQRVTLRCSPRSGDLSVYWYQQSLDQGLQFLIQYYNGEERAKGNILERFSAQQFPDLHSELNLSSLELGDSALYFCASSVSSGVYNEQFFGPGTRLTVL.

The chain joins TRBV5-1 to TRBJ1-1; a possible D gene is TRBD1 (5 bases). This CDR3 has 15 amino acids. Trimming removed 1 base from V and 7 bases from J, with 17 bases in between. Germline V gives CDR1 SGHRS, CDR2 YFSETQ. As DNA, the CDR3 is TGCGCCAGCAGCTTGATTCCTGACAGAGGAAATGAAGCTTTCTTT. Translating it yields CASSLIPDRGNEAFF.

The J gene is TRBJ1-1, the V gene TRBV10-2; 8 bases are a match to TRBD1. V lost 3 bases and J lost 2; bases outside the gene matches: 8. Germline lookup yields CDR1 WSHSY and CDR2 SAAADI. This CDR3 spans 16 amino acids. CDR3 DNA: TGCGCCAGCAGTGATTGGACAGGGAAGAGTAACACTGAAGCTTTCTTT. Encoded protein: CASSDWTGKSNTEAFF.

The J gene is TRBJ2-7, the V gene TRBV19, with 14 bases fitting TRBD2. CDR3 length equals 16 residues. Trimming at V came to 7 bases and at J to 4 bases, leaving 9 bases not matched to a gene. Germline loops: CDR1 LNHDA, CDR2 SQIVND (reference sequence). The chain's CDR3 is CASKAGLAGESYEQYF. The CDR3 DNA reads as TGTGCCAGTAAGGCGGGACTAGCGGGGGAATCGTACGAGCAGTACTTC.

The chain's CDR3 is CASSETAVDSPLHF. CDR3 DNA: TGTGCCAGCAGTGAGACAGCAGTAGATTCACCCCTCCACTTT. The J gene is TRBJ1-6, the V gene TRBV6-1, with D maybe TRBD1 (5 bases). V lost 3 bases to trimming and J lost 8 bases, with 11 bases between them. CDR3 length: 14 residues. CDR1 and CDR2 (germline): MNHNS, SASEGT.

The chain is built from TRBV20-1 and TRBJ2-3; D gene ambiguous. Deletions cut 3 bases from V and 6 bases from J, with 7 bases between. The V gene's germline CDR1 is DFQATT and CDR2 SNEGSKA (reference sequence). This CDR3 is built from 11 residues. The CDR3 sequence: CSARFVDTQYF. As DNA, the CDR3 is TGCAGTGCTAGGTTCGTGGATACGCAGTATTTT.

The chain joins TRBV19 to TRBJ1-4; 7 bases line up with TRBD1. Germline CDR1 reads LNHDA; CDR2 reads SQIVND (reference sequence). This CDR3 contains 15 residues. J gave up 5 bases and V 5 bases, and 8 bases lay outside the gene matches. The CDR3 nucleotides are TGTGCCAGTAGTTGGGGACAGTTGGTAAATGAAAAACTGTTTTTT. Translation gives CASSWGQLVNEKLFF.

The rearrangement joins TRBV20-1 to TRBJ2-1; D is possibly TRBD1 (5 bases). Germline CDR1 is DFQATT and CDR2 is SNEGSKA (reference sequence). CDR3 size: 11 residues. Trimming removed 5 bases at V and 5 bases at J, with 7 bases between. The CDR3 sequence: CSAGAHNEQFF. The CDR3 DNA reads as TGCAGTGCTGGGGCGCACAATGAGCAGTTCTTC.

V is TRBV7-3 and J is TRBJ2-5, with 7 bases identical to TRBD1. The V segment lost 5 bases and the J segment 1 base; nucleotides outside the gene matches: 4. Germline-derived CDR1 and CDR2 are SGHTA and FQGTGA. This CDR3 is 14 amino acids long. The CDR3 nucleotides are TGTGCCAGCAGCCGACAGGGTACCCAAGAGACCCAGTACTTC. Translation: CASSRQGTQETQYF.

The chain links TRBV5-4 to TRBJ2-1; tentatively, D is TRBD2 (5 bases). This CDR3 is 15 amino acids long. Germline V gene lookup returns CDR1 SGHNT and CDR2 YYREEE (reference sequence). Trimming stripped 4 bases from V and 4 bases from J, with 15 bases between. CDR3 region: CASSLEGTGYNEQFF. The CDR3 DNA is TGTGCCAGCAGCCTGGAAGGAACGGGGTACAATGAGCAGTTCTTC. The full variable domain, with the rest looked up from reference TRBV5-4 and TRBJ2-1, is ETGVTQSPTHLIKTRGQQVTLRCSSQSGHNTVSWYQQALGQGPQFIFQYYREEENGRGNFPPRFSGLQFPNYSSELNVNALELDDSALYLCASSLEGTGYNEQFFGPGTRLTVL.

V gene TRBV9 combines with J gene TRBJ2-1; D is perhaps TRBD2 (5 bases). The CDR3 has 11 amino acids. The V and J ends lost 2 bases and 9 bases respectively, with 6 bases between them. Germline V lookup: CDR1 SGDLS, CDR2 YYNGEE. This chain's CDR3 is CASSVRGEQFF. In nucleotides, the CDR3 is TGTGCCAGCAGCGTTCGGGGTGAGCAGTTCTTC. Combining the CDR3 with reference TRBV9 and TRBJ2-1 gives the whole variable domain DSGVTQTPKHLITATGQRVTLRCSPRSGDLSVYWYQQSLDQGLQFLIQYYNGEERAKGNILERFSAQQFPDLHSELNLSSLELGDSALYFCASSVRGEQFFGPGTRLTVL.

The chain combines TRBV2 with TRBJ2-1; 7 bases agree with TRBD2. Per germline, CDR1 SNHLY and CDR2 FYNNEI. V trimming: 5 bases; J trimming: 2 bases; junction bases outside the gene matches: 3. CDR3 length: 14 amino acids. The CDR3 DNA reads as TGTGCCAGCAGTAACGGGGGGACCTACAATGAGCAGTTCTTC. Its protein is CASSNGGTYNEQFF.

This sequence joins TRBV3-1 (or the pseudogene TRBV3-2) and TRBJ1-3; maybe TRBD1 (5 bases). Trimming left V 1 base short and J 0 bases short, with 7 bases between. The CDR3 totals 15 residues. From germline, CDR1 is LGHDT and CDR2 YNNKEL (reference sequence). CDR3 nucleotides: TGTGCCAGCAGCCAAGGGGGGGGCTCTGGAAACACCATATATTTT. Translated: CASSQGGGSGNTIYF.

The chain recombines TRBV6-5 with TRBJ2-1, with 11 bases matching TRBD2. This CDR3 has 15 residues. J lost 4 bases, V lost 2 bases, and 1 base had no gene match. CDR1 is MNHEY, CDR2 SVGAGI, per germline. The CDR3 DNA reads TGTGCCAGCAGTTACACTAGCGGGGGTTACAATGAGCAGTTCTTC. Its protein product is CASSYTSGGYNEQFF.

V is TRBV7-9 and J is TRBJ1-1; D ambiguous. The V gene lost 5 bases and the J gene lost 3 bases, with 10 bases spanning the gap. The CDR3 is made up of 13 amino acids. CDR1 and CDR2 (germline): SEHNR, FQNEAQ (reference sequence). The CDR3 loop is CASSPSGYTEAFF. CDR3 DNA sequence: TGTGCCAGCAGCCCCTCGGGTTACACTGAAGCTTTCTTT.

The chain couples TRBV24-1 to TRBJ2-2, with a possible D match to TRBD1 (6 bases). V dropped 8 bases and J dropped 0 bases, with 9 bases sitting between them. CDR3 length equals 14 residues. CDR1 and CDR2 (germline): KGHDR, SFDVKD. The CDR3 is CATKDSANTGELFF. The CDR3 bases are TGTGCCACCAAGGACAGCGCGAACACCGGGGAGCTGTTTTTT.

This clone was detected only a few times. The chain recombines TRBV5-1 with TRBJ2-4; TRBD1 is a possible D gene (6 bases). Trimming left V 4 bases short and J 0 bases short, with 11 bases between. The CDR3 has 15 residues. The germline V gene has CDR1 SGHRS and CDR2 YFSETQ. In DNA, the CDR3 is TGCGCCAGCAGCATCAGGGGAATAGCCAAAAACATTCAGTACTTC. It is translated as CASSIRGIAKNIQYF.

The CDR3 nucleotides are TGTGCCAGTAGTTTGAACTCCAATATGTACAATGAGCAGTTCTTC. It translates to CASSLNSNMYNEQFF. This chain joins TRBV19 and TRBJ2-1; no clear D gene. The CDR3 length is 15 residues. The V end lost 5 bases, the J end lost 4 bases, and 15 bases lay between the germline ends. The V gene's germline CDR1 is LNHDA and CDR2 SQIVND (reference sequence).

This clone appeared once. The V call is TRBV7-9, the J call TRBJ2-1, with unresolved D. CDR1 and CDR2 (germline): SEHNR, FQNEAQ (reference sequence). The CDR3 contains 15 residues. V dropped 5 bases and J dropped 0 bases, with 11 bases sitting between them. The chain's CDR3 is CASSHRSPSYNEQFF. Written as DNA, the CDR3 is TGTGCCAGCAGCCATAGATCCCCCTCCTACAATGAGCAGTTCTTC.